This T cell receptor beta chain was recorded in a study of cytomegalovirus exposure and HLA in healthy donors listed by TCRdb under 2017. For context, the study as a whole: According to an earlier analysis of a few hundred of the donors, 150 million to 200 million T cells yielded over 100 million unique TCR beta sequences and about 300 Gb of sequence data. An early release that covered some 630 HLA-typed donors contained around 300 gigabases of sequencing data and tens of millions of unique TCR sequences. HLA typing covered class I and class II loci at four-digit resolution. In addition to the first cohort of 666 subjects, a separate validation cohort of 120 different subjects was used. Rather than using new phenotypic data, the later analysis identified candidate immune exposures from TCR beta sequences and from how often those sequences occurred across donors. A handful of DR-DQ haplotypes were handled as single units for association and clustering because linkage in the cohort was strong. Every repertoire in the discovery cohort had been generated on one and the same sequencing platform. Among about 400 genotyped donors of the cohort, an average of roughly 230,000 unique TCR beta nucleotide sequences was sequenced per donor, of which about 18% were non-productive. In a later analysis, previously published TCR beta repertoires from 600 to 850 donors were re-analyzed and high-resolution HLA genotyping was added so that TCR occurrence patterns could be studied. Typing coverage differed by locus: A, B, C, DRB1 and DQB1 were typed in roughly 629-630 donors, DQA1 in 500 to 550, DPA1 in around 610, and DPB1 in just under 480. In a later genetic analysis, genome-wide SNP genotypes for about 60% of the 666 donors were used, and that subset was treated as a discovery cohort. Donor age, sex, ethnicity and CMV serostatus were collected together with the repertoire data. Among the roughly 400 genotyped donors, 81% belonged to the genetic ancestry cluster associated with self-reported Caucasian donors. To decide whether each TCR beta V gene segment behaved as functional or pseudogenic, an earlier analysis of some 570 of the donors relied on high-throughput TCR beta sequencing. The aim of the study was to test whether cataloging public T cell receptors could identify signatures of past pathogen exposure. The study profiled the T cell repertoires of more than 500 subjects by immunosequencing and related them to cytomegalovirus serostatus. To predict cytomegalovirus infection status, the study combined high-throughput TCR immunosequencing, statistical association of individual TCRs with disease status, and machine learning.

Study-level results and caveats: According to a later genetic analysis, donors in an Asian-associated ancestry cluster had fewer N-insertions in productive TCRs than the approximately 670-donor mean. Most TCR sequences were seen in very few donors, while some public TCRs were found in many individuals. A group of highly shared sequence variants was considered likely to be a technical artifact of the sequencing pipeline. It was suggested by the authors that the approach could potentially be generalized to other disease states and immunological phenotypes. Most CMV-associated TCR beta chains appeared to be HLA-restricted in a later analysis, and the HLA associations seemed to be driven largely by CMV exposure. Because counts were too low, approximately 18 rarely observed V segments, including chromosome 9 orphons, were excluded from the earlier analysis of under 650 of the donors. According to a later analysis, TCR association rates differed among HLA loci, with DRB1 alleles showing the most associated TCRs and HLA-C alleles showing the fewest. A later analysis found that HLA-associated TCR beta chains were more clonally expanded and had lower generation probabilities than equally common non-associated chains. A further reported finding was that TCR beta sequences accurately predicted the HLA-A and HLA-B alleles for most subjects in the first cohort. HLA typing was unavailable for some donors at each locus, so association tests used only the typed subset. The study listed around 160 TCR beta chains as associated with cytomegalovirus. At a false discovery rate of 0.05, a later analysis linked 16,951 TCR beta sequences to specific HLA alleles. In vitro tests confirmed that a few of the cytomegalovirus-associated TCR beta chains recognize cytomegalovirus antigens. A later analysis reported that several top co-occurrence clusters appeared linked to parvovirus B19, influenza, CMV and Epstein-Barr virus. In both the original and validation cohorts, the classifier was reported to diagnose cytomegalovirus status with high specificity and sensitivity. Correlated functional status among segregating V segments might reflect linkage disequilibrium, but an unknown experimental factor could not be ruled out. The only immune exposure information available for the cohort was CMV serostatus. When HLA alleles, especially DR and DQ, strongly co-occurred, TCR associations were difficult to assign to individual alleles. The cohort was sequenced for TCR beta chains only, and without alpha or paired-chain data the features that could be detected were limited. Because the 87-base-pair reads could not distinguish some IMGT-functional V segments, including TRBV6-2 and TRBV6-3, those segments were excluded. An association between a missense DCLRE1C variant and V-gene and J-gene trimming of TCR beta chains was found in a later genetic analysis and replicated in an independent cohort. In an earlier analysis of more than 450 of the donors, most TCR beta V segments were observed in productive rearrangements about 87% or about 30% of the time, broadly matching IMGT annotations. Roughly uniform sequencing depth across donors was assumed in presence/absence analyses, although this assumption may not hold.

The library was generated by the immunoSEQ multiplex PCR assay. The multiplex PCR relied on a mix of 60 forward primers for TCR Vbeta segments and 13 reverse primers for TCR Jbeta segments. The CDR3 region of rearranged TCR beta genes was amplified from genomic DNA with a multiplex PCR assay. Amplified TCR beta libraries were sequenced as 87-base-pair reads on the Illumina HiSeq System. On the study's bioinformatics: A later analysis tallied roughly 78 million unique TCR beta chains across the 610 or so repertoires, and 10 million to 11 million of those chains were shared by two or more donors. Raw reads were error-corrected and collapsed into unique sequences with a nearest-neighbor algorithm that merged closely related sequences to remove PCR and sequencing errors. To assign V, D and J gene segments, CDR3 sequences were aligned to IMGT reference sequences. For a sequence to be retained, a match of at least six nucleotides to both a V gene segment and a J gene segment was required. A rearrangement was called productive if the CDR3 had no stop codons and remained in frame with V and J, and every other rearrangement was called non-productive. CDR3 was defined by IMGT convention, running from the second conserved V-encoded cysteine to the conserved J-encoded phenylalanine. Sequences without an unambiguous match to a single V gene segment were excluded from the earlier analysis of about 600 of the donors. An earlier analysis of several hundred of the donors called V segments functional above 56.7% productive rearrangements and segregating when the between-donor standard deviation exceeded 5%. To diagnose cytomegalovirus status from the catalog of TCR beta chain sequences, a statistical classification framework was built. In a later analysis, TCR nucleotide sequences were compared against IMGT/GENE-DB human TR gene sequences so that V and J genes could be assigned. Using the TCRdist pipeline, a later analysis assigned CDR3 sequences along with most-parsimonious VDJ recombination scenarios. In a later analysis, each TCR beta chain was defined by its CDR3 amino acid sequence together with its V-gene family, and reads lacking a unique V-gene family were excluded. A later analysis removed 500 to 650 highly shared, low-generation-probability nucleotide sequences to deal with suspected cross-contamination and a sequencing artifact. In a later analysis, a clonal expansion index was calculated for each public chain from normalized within-repertoire ranks of inferred template counts. In a later analysis, generation probabilities were computed using a VDJ recombination model fitted to out-of-frame rearrangements, and the results were checked against IGoR. In a later analysis, hypergeometric tests were used to score TCR-TCR, TCR-HLA and TCR-CMV co-occurrence, with a repertoire-size bias correction applied to TCR pairs. A later analysis estimated false discovery rates by permuting HLA or CMV assignments 20 times. In a later analysis, co-occurring TCRs were grouped using DBSCAN, and TCRdist sequence similarity was added for clustering within HLA-allele-positive subsets. Co-occurrence clustering excluded repertoires with fewer than 30,000 or more than 120,000 public chains, plus five with anomalous nucleotide sharing. TCRdb re-hosts the immuneACCESS table, in-frame sequences only. Its copies lack some clones; in the studies checked, an unresolved V gene accounts for under half of them, and the cause for the rest is not known. V and J calls and clone size are given by that table; D and trimming were obtained from the DNA. The sample table holds some 90,000 clones, of which nearly 70% were seen once. Clones ranked in the top ten supply more than 2.5% of the sample.

From the cysteine through the phenylalanine, the CDR3 covers 16 amino acids. CDR3 DNA only is kept here, 48 bases in frame from base 1. V is cut back by 0 bases and J by 2 bases, with 5 bases in the junction unmatched. For CDR1 and CDR2, the germline V gene lists SGDLS and YYNGEE. The cohort comprised more than 550 healthy bone marrow donors. All cohort members were sampled while nominally healthy, although unrecorded immune exposures were likely present. The donor was CMV seronegative and belonged to the group of approximately 320 seronegative cohort members. Each donor provided a peripheral blood sample, and peripheral blood mononuclear cells were used for TCR beta sequencing. Genomic DNA was extracted from the blood cell samples with the Qiagen DNeasy Blood Extraction Kit. A single count supports this clone. It has no known antigen specificity. No base qualities exist here, and no much larger clone lies one base off it.

The sequence was collected from a man between 45 and 60 years old in good health and CMV-seronegative. Source material: PBMCs. The sequence is built from TRBV9 and TRBJ2-3, with 8 junctional bases fitting TRBD2. The sequenced DNA is TGTGCCAGCAGCGTAGACAGCGGGAGCGCCACAGATACGCAGTATTTT. It translates as CASSVDSGSATDTQYF.